This record concerns one T cell receptor beta chain sequence. What antigen it recognizes has not been identified. The record has no base qualities; no much larger clone is one base away. Collaborating institutions collected whole blood in K2EDTA tubes following their own protocols. For TCRbeta analysis, collaborator samples were shipped as frozen whole blood, as isolated PBMCs, or as DNA extracted from either sample type. The data stem from a study of blood T cell repertoires in COVID-19 (TCRdb year 2020). Background on the whole study: Samples from collaborators originated in the United States, Italy and Spain and spanned both the acute and convalescent phases of COVID-19. Samples were obtained from the ongoing ImmuneRACE study (first 160 participants) and from 1,254 subjects provided by 6 global collaborators. Subjects who had been exposed to COVID-19, were actively infected with it, or had recovered from it provided the deeply sampled blood TCRbeta repertoires that made up the dataset. The repertoires were released in a freely available public database meant as a resource for research on the immune response to SARS-CoV-2. Nearly every sample came with metadata listing a de-identified subject ID, COVID-19 status, age in years and sex. The material from the prospective study consisted of cDNA or gDNA derived from T cells, B-cell-depleted T cells, or PBMCs. HLA class I and class II types, where available, came from metadata supplied by the sample provider rather than from assay-based typing.

The study at large found these results: The amount of clinical and demographic metadata varied by source and participant and was provided uncurated.

The immunoSEQ Assay, a bias-controlled multiplex PCR, was used to amplify TCRbeta CDR3 regions from genomic DNA. In the authors' own workflow: The number of nucleated cells in each sample was estimated from the amplification of reference gene primers within the assay. To quantify the absolute abundance of each unique TCRbeta CDR3 rearrangement, sequence reads were collapsed and filtered. Productive Simpson clonality was computed per sample as the square root of Simpson's diversity index over productive rearrangements. Held by TCRdb, this immuneACCESS table contains in-frame sequences only and omits some clones. Under half of the omission traces to an unresolved V gene where checked; the cause of the rest is unknown. V and J calls and clone size come straight from that table; D and trimming were deduced from the DNA. The sample records about 52,000 clones, 86% of which are singletons. The ten largest clones represent 20% to 25% of the sample.

From V the trimming removes 6 bases and from J it removes 6 bases, while the gene matches leave 8 bases of the junction unaccounted for. CDR1 and CDR2, per the germline V gene, are SGHRS and YFSETQ. CDR3 length: 16 amino acids, cysteine to phenylalanine. The read is trimmed to its CDR3 DNA, 48 bases read in frame from base 1. This TCR was sampled from a woman older than 75 with acute or convalescent COVID-19. Material for sequencing was peripheral blood. The rearrangement combines TRBV5-1 with TRBJ1-6; 11 junctional bases match TRBD1. At the DNA level, the sequence is TGCGCCAGCAATGCCGGGACAGGGGGATCTAATTCACCCCTCCACTTT. It is translated as CASNAGTGGSNSPLHF.